The present TCR beta chain was sequenced within a study of long-term antiretroviral therapy in people with HIV. They ran version v3.0 of the immunoSEQ assay at survey level. Method: immunoSEQ multiplex PCR; TCRdb's copy keeps in-frame clones and lacks some. The data show tens of thousands of clones, around nine tenths seen once. J lost 7 bases, V lost 3 bases, and 8 bases had no gene match. Germline V gene data show CDR1 as MNHNS and CDR2 as SASEGT. The CDR3 extends over 15 amino acids. Broader study findings: Clones expanded before ART dominated the repertoire at all time points.

Treatment locations for all participants with HIV were in the United States. Specimens retained about 0.85-11 million cryopreserved PBMC preceding DNA extraction. A note on this clone: What it binds is unknown.

The TCR sequence derives from a woman between 18 and 29 years old with HIV. The chain combines TRBV6-1 with TRBJ2-4, with 8 bases lining up with TRBD2. The sample here was unsorted PBMCs, taken just before starting antiretroviral therapy. The CDR3 nucleotides are TGTGCCAGCAGTGAGACGGGACTAGGGGGTAACATTCAGTACTTC. It translates to CASSETGLGGNIQYF.